This is a list of T cell receptor beta chains from one sample in a study of blood T cell repertoires in COVID-19. Produced via immunoSEQ multiplex PCR; TCRdb's table is partial and in-frame only. The sample has 200,000 to 300,000 clones, roughly 83% seen once; the top ten hold approximately 13%. The sequenced sample consisted of peripheral blood. The receptors originated from a man at least 80 years old with acute or convalescent COVID-19. Both conserved end residues are part of each CDR3. D genes are given only for firm matches. The size field is filled for only some rows; it gives once, few, many or a size class.

j_gene: TRBJ2-7
abundance: NA
v_gene: TRBV19
d_gene: NA
CDR3nt: TGTGCCAGTAGTATTCAGGGGGGCCGCGGCGAGCAGTACTTC
CDR3aa: CASSIQGGRGEQYF

j_gene: TRBJ2-7
abundance: NA
v_gene: TRBV29-1
d_gene: TRBD2
CDR3nt: TGCAGCGTGGCTAAGGGGGAGCGGGGGGCCAGACGGCAGTACTTC
CDR3aa: CSVAKGERGARRQYF

j_gene: TRBJ2-7
abundance: NA
v_gene: TRBV2
d_gene: TRBD1
CDR3nt: TGTGCCAGCCGGGACAGAAGCTCCTACGAGCAGTACTTC
CDR3aa: CASRDRSSYEQYF

j_gene: TRBJ2-1
abundance: NA
v_gene: TRBV9
d_gene: NA
CDR3nt: TGTGCCAGCAGCGTAGATAGTGGGAGATGGGACAATGAGCAGTTCTTC
CDR3aa: CASSVDSGRWDNEQFF

j_gene: TRBJ1-3
abundance: few
v_gene: TRBV5-1
d_gene: TRBD1
CDR3nt: TGCGCCAGCAGCGCGGAGGGGGCAACTGGAAACACCATATATTTT
CDR3aa: CASSAEGATGNTIYF

j_gene: TRBJ1-2
abundance: few
v_gene: TRBV11-2
d_gene: NA
CDR3nt: TGTGCCAGCAGCGAGGCCCCGGGGAATAACTATGGCTACACCTTC
CDR3aa: CASSEAPGNNYGYTF

j_gene: TRBJ1-5
abundance: NA
v_gene: TRBV6-5
d_gene: TRBD1
CDR3nt: TGTGCCAGCGGATGGACAGGGGAACAGCCCCAGCATTTT
CDR3aa: CASGWTGEQPQHF

j_gene: TRBJ1-6
abundance: once
v_gene: TRBV19
d_gene: NA
CDR3nt: TGTGCCAGTAGTATAGACCAGACAGATAATTCACCCCTCCACTTT
CDR3aa: CASSIDQTDNSPLHF

j_gene: TRBJ1-1
abundance: NA
v_gene: TRBV2
d_gene: NA
CDR3nt: TGTGCCAGCACCAGAGGGAGGAACACTGAAGCTTTCTTT
CDR3aa: CASTRGRNTEAFF

j_gene: TRBJ1-1
abundance: NA
v_gene: TRBV5-4
d_gene: NA
CDR3nt: TGTGCCAGCAGCTTGGAATGGGGCAGGATGAACACTGAAGCTTTCTTT
CDR3aa: CASSLEWGRMNTEAFF

j_gene: TRBJ1-1
abundance: NA
v_gene: TRBV6-5
d_gene: TRBD1
CDR3nt: TGTGCCAGCAGTCCGGACAGGGGGGATACTGAAGCTTTCTTT
CDR3aa: CASSPDRGDTEAFF

j_gene: TRBJ2-1
abundance: NA
v_gene: TRBV28
d_gene: NA
CDR3nt: TGTGCCAGCAGTTTTCTAGCGTCAATCGACTATGAGCAGTTCTTC
CDR3aa: CASSFLASIDYEQFF

j_gene: TRBJ2-6
abundance: NA
v_gene: TRBV18
d_gene: TRBD2
CDR3nt: TGTGCCAGCTCACGGACCGTCGGACTAGCGGGACTCTCTGGGGCCAACGTCCTGACTTTC
CDR3aa: CASSRTVGLAGLSGANVLTF

j_gene: TRBJ1-1
abundance: NA
v_gene: TRBV6-2/TRBV6-3
d_gene: NA
CDR3nt: TGTGCCAGCAGTTACTCCACTCAAGCTTTCTTT
CDR3aa: CASSYSTQAFF

j_gene: TRBJ2-2
abundance: NA
v_gene: TRBV3-1/TRBV3-2
d_gene: TRBD1
CDR3nt: TGTGCCAGCAGCCCCCACAGGGGTTGGGGGGAGCTGTTTTTT
CDR3aa: CASSPHRGWGELFF

j_gene: TRBJ1-1
abundance: once
v_gene: TRBV4-1
d_gene: NA
CDR3nt: TGCGCCAGCAGCCAAAGGGAGGGGAGGAGCACTGAAGCTTTCTTT
CDR3aa: CASSQREGRSTEAFF

j_gene: TRBJ1-4
abundance: once
v_gene: TRBV28
d_gene: NA
CDR3nt: TGTGCCAGCAGTTTAGGAGGGGCCGGAACAAGAGGGCTGTTTTTT
CDR3aa: CASSLGGAGTRGLFF

j_gene: TRBJ2-3
abundance: NA
v_gene: TRBV24-1
d_gene: NA
CDR3nt: TGTGCCACCAGTGATCCCCGGCGGAGCACAGATACGCAGTATTTT
CDR3aa: CATSDPRRSTDTQYF

j_gene: TRBJ2-5
abundance: few
v_gene: TRBV11-2
d_gene: NA
CDR3nt: TGTGCCAGCAGCTTGCGCCCTAGGGGCGAGACCCAGTACTTC
CDR3aa: CASSLRPRGETQYF

j_gene: TRBJ1-4
abundance: NA
v_gene: TRBV7-9
d_gene: TRBD1
CDR3nt: TGTGCCAGCAGCCCTCAGACAGGGTCGGGGGAAAAACTGTTTTTT
CDR3aa: CASSPQTGSGEKLFF

j_gene: TRBJ2-7
abundance: NA
v_gene: TRBV2
d_gene: TRBD1
CDR3nt: TGTGCCAGCACTGGGACAGGGGGCATCTACGAGCAGTACTTC
CDR3aa: CASTGTGGIYEQYF

j_gene: TRBJ2-7
abundance: NA
v_gene: TRBV28
d_gene: TRBD2
CDR3nt: TGTGCCAGCAGTTCTTCAGGACTAGCGCGGGATCGGATCGTCAACGAGCAGTACTTC
CDR3aa: CASSSSGLARDRIVNEQYF

j_gene: TRBJ1-3
abundance: NA
v_gene: TRBV9
d_gene: NA
CDR3nt: TGTGCCAGCAGCGCCCGGACGGGGGGATCTGGAAACACCATATATTTT
CDR3aa: CASSARTGGSGNTIYF

j_gene: TRBJ2-7
abundance: NA
v_gene: TRBV5-1
d_gene: TRBD2
CDR3nt: TGCGCCAGCAGCTCTACCGGACTAGCGGGAGAGCAGTACTTC
CDR3aa: CASSSTGLAGEQYF